This T cell receptor beta chain was sequenced in a study of STAT5B mutations in CD4+ large granular lymphocyte leukemia. Study conclusions and caveats: Data were not HLA-matched across samples. Roughly 27% of private leukemic clonotypes occurred rarely in other patients' non-leukemic repertoires.

This clone was picked up one time. Its specificity is not known. Data came from immunoSEQ multiplex PCR; TCRdb stores just in-frame clones and leaves some out. The sample yields over 20,000 clones, around 81% seen once. The sample was CD4+ T cells from blood buffy coats. The TCR originated in a human donor in good health.

CDR3 in DNA: TGTGCCAGCAGCTTAGCAGGACAAGGGAGGAGGGGGCAGTTCTTC. Amino acids: CASSLAGQGRRGQFF. The genes are TRBV7-9 and TRBJ2-1; TRBD2 is a possible D gene (6 bases). Per the germline V gene, CDR1 is SEHNR and CDR2 is FQNEAQ (reference sequence). The CDR3 is made up of 15 amino acids. The germline V and J ends were trimmed by 0 bases and 12 bases, with 18 bases remaining between them.